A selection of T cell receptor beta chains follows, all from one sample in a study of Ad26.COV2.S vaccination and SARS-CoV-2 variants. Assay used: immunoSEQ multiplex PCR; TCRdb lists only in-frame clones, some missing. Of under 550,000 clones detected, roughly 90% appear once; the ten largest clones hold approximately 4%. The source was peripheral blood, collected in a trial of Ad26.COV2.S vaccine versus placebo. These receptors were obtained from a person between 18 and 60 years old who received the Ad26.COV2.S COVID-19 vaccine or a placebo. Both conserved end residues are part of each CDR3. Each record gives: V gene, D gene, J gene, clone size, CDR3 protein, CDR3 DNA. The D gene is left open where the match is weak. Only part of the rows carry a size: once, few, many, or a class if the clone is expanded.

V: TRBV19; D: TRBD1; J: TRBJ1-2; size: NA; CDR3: CASSAQGAGDYGYTF; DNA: TGTGCCAGTAGCGCACAGGGGGCCGGTGACTATGGCTACACCTTC
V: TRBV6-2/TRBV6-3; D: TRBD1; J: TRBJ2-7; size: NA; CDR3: CASSPRRQGRSYEQYF; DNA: TGTGCCAGCAGCCCTCGCCGACAGGGCCGCTCCTACGAGCAGTACTTC
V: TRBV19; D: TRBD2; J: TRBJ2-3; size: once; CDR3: CASSIVLAGGFSTDTQYF; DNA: TGTGCCAGTAGTATAGTACTAGCGGGGGGGTTTAGCACAGATACGCAGTATTTT
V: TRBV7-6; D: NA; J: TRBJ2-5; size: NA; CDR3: CASSLIWGPRETQYF; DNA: TGTGCCAGCAGCTTAATCTGGGGCCCAAGAGAGACCCAGTACTTC
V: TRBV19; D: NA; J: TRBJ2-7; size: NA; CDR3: CASSKQDYEQYF; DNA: TGTGCCAGTAGTAAACAGGATTACGAGCAGTACTTC
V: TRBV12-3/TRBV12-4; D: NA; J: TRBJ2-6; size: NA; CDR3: CASASLRANVLTF; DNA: TGTGCCAGTGCATCCCTACGGGCCAACGTCCTGACTTTC
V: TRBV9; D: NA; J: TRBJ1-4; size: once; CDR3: CASSAGAGNEKLFF; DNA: TGTGCCAGCAGCGCGGGGGCGGGTAATGAAAAACTGTTTTTT
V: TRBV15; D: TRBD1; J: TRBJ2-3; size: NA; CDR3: CATSEDRFSDTQYF; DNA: TGTGCCACCAGCGAGGACAGGTTTTCAGATACGCAGTATTTT
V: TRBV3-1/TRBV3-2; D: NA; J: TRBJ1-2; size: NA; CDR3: CASSPGDWGYTF; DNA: TGTGCCAGCAGCCCGGGGGATTGGGGCTACACCTTC
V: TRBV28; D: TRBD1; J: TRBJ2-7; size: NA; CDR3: CASSNRQGGREQYF; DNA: TGTGCCAGCAGCAATAGACAGGGTGGTCGGGAGCAGTACTTC
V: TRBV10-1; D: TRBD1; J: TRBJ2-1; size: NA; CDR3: CASSETGAYNEQFF; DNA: TGCGCCAGCAGTGAAACAGGGGCCTACAATGAGCAGTTCTTC
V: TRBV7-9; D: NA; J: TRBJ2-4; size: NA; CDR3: CASSSRPGATLAKNIQYF; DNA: TGTGCCAGCAGCTCCAGGCCGGGGGCGACACTAGCCAAAAACATTCAGTACTTC
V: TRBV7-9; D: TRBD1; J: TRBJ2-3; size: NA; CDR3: CASSSTGEPADTQYF; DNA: TGTGCCAGCAGCTCAACAGGGGAGCCAGCAGATACGCAGTATTTT
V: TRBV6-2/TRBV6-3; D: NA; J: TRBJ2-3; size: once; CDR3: CASSYSGHTQYF; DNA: TGTGCCAGCAGTTACTCAGGGCATACGCAGTATTTT
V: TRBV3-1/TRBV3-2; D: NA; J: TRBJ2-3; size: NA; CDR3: CASSQGRRGTDTQYF; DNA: TGTGCCAGCAGCCAAGGGCGGAGGGGGACAGATACGCAGTATTTT
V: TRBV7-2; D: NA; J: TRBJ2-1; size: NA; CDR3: CASSLDSGSPYNEQFF; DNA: TGTGCCAGCAGCTTAGATAGCGGCTCCCCCTACAATGAGCAGTTCTTC
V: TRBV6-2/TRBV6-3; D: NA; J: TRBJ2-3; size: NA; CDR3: CASSYSPGEPTDTQYF; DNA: TGTGCCAGCAGTTACTCGCCGGGGGAGCCCACAGATACGCAGTATTTT
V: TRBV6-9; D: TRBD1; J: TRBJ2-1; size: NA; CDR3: CASSSYRGINNEQFF; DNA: TGTGCCAGCAGCTCCTACAGGGGGATCAACAATGAGCAGTTCTTC
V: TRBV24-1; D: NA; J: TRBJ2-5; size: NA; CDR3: CATRTTAKTQYF; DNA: TGTGCCACCCGCACGACAGCCAAGACCCAGTACTTC
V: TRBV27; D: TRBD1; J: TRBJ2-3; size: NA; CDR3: CASSLSWTGFTDTQYF; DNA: TGTGCCAGCAGTTTATCGTGGACAGGTTTCACAGATACGCAGTATTTT
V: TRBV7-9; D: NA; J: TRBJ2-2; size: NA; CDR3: CASSKPDLSPTGELFF; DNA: TGTGCCAGCTCGAAGCCGGACCTTAGCCCCACCGGGGAGCTGTTTTTT
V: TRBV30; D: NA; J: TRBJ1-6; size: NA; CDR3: CAWSEQGNSPLHF; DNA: TGTGCCTGGAGTGAACAGGGAAATTCACCCCTCCACTTT
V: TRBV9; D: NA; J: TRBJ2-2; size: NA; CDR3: CASSVARGQGSTGELFF; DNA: TGTGCCAGCAGCGTAGCGCGAGGCCAGGGGAGTACCGGGGAGCTGTTTTTT
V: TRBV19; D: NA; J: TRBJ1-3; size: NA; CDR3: CASTAVGRENTIYF; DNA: TGTGCCAGTACCGCGGTGGGACGCGAAAACACCATATATTTT
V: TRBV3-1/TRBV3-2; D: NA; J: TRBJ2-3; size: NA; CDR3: CASSQDQSGFADTQYF; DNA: TGTGCCAGCAGCCAAGATCAATCCGGGTTCGCAGATACGCAGTATTTT
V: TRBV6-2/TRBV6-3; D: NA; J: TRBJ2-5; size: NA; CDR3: CASSIAPSTQYF; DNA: TGTGCCAGCAGTATCGCGCCTTCGACCCAGTACTTC
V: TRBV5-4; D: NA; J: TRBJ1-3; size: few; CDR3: CASSLDSYSGNTIYF; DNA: TGTGCCAGCAGCTTGGACAGTTACTCTGGAAACACCATATATTTT
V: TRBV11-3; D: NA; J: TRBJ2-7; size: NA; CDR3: CATARTPGYEQYF; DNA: TGTGCCACCGCTCGGACCCCAGGCTACGAGCAGTACTTC
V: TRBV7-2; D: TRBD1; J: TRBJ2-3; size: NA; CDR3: CASSVTGGDGTDTQYF; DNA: TGTGCCAGCAGCGTAACAGGGGGCGACGGCACAGATACGCAGTATTTT
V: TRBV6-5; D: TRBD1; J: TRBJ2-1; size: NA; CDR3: CASSQTGTGWDEQFF; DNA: TGTGCCAGCAGCCAAACCGGGACAGGGTGGGATGAGCAGTTCTTC
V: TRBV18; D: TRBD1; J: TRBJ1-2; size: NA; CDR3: CASSPERTGGAYGYTF; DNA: TGTGCTAGCTCACCGGAAAGGACAGGGGGCGCTTATGGCTACACCTTC
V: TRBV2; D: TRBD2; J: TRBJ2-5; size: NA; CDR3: CASRTSGGSRTQYF; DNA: TGTGCCAGCAGGACTAGCGGGGGCTCAAGGACCCAGTACTTC
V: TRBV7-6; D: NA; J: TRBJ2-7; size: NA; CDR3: CASSYEGTPIYEQYF; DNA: TGTGCCAGCAGCTACGAAGGGACGCCCATCTACGAGCAGTACTTC
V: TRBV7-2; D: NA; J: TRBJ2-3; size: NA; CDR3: CASSPLPSTDTQYF; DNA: TGTGCCAGCAGCCCCTTACCTAGCACAGATACGCAGTATTTT
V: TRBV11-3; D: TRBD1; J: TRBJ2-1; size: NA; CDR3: CASSLGGQGSGEQFF; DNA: TGTGCCAGCAGCTTAGGGGGACAGGGATCGGGTGAGCAGTTCTTC
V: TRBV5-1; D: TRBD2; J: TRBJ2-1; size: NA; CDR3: CASSLGLAGRGTLSEQFF; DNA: TGCGCCAGCAGCTTGGGTCTAGCGGGGCGTGGAACTTTAAGTGAGCAGTTCTTC
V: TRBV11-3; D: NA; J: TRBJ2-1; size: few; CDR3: CASSLAGANNEQFF; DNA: TGTGCCAGCAGCTTAGCGGGGGCCAACAATGAGCAGTTCTTC
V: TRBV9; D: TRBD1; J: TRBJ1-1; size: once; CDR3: CASSERDRAYTTEAFF; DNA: TGTGCCAGCAGCGAACGGGACAGGGCGTATACCACTGAAGCTTTCTTT
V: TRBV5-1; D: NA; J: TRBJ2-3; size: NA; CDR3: CASSFGAGRSGTQYF; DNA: TGCGCCAGCAGCTTCGGGGCAGGGCGTTCTGGTACGCAGTATTTT
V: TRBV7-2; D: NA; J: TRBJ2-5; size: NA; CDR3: CASSPLGRGGGTQYF; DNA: TGTGCCAGCAGCCCCCTGGGGAGAGGGGGGGGGACCCAGTACTTC
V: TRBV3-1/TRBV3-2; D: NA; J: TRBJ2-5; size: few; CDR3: CASNQGRETQYF; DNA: TGTGCCAGCAATCAGGGGAGGGAGACCCAGTACTTC
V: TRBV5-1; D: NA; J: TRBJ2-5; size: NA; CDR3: CASSLEPGRETQYF; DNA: TGCGCCAGCAGCTTGGAACCCGGCAGAGAGACCCAGTACTTC
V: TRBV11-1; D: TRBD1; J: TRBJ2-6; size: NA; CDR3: CASSPTGGSGANVLTF; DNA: TGTGCCAGCAGCCCCACAGGGGGATCTGGGGCCAACGTCCTGACTTTC
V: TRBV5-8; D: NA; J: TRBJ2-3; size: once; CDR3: CASSRYRVTSTDTQYF; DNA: TGTGCCAGCAGCCGATACAGGGTTACTAGCACAGATACGCAGTATTTT
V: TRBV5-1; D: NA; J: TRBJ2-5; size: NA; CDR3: CASSPVGQILQETQYF; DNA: TGCGCCAGCAGTCCCGTTGGCCAAATATTACAAGAGACCCAGTACTTC
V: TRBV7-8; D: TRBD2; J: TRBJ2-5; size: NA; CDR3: CASSLGGWSGGEEETQYF; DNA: TGTGCCAGCAGCTTAGGCGGGTGGAGCGGGGGAGAGGAAGAGACCCAGTACTTC
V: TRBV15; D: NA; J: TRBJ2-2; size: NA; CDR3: CATSPQRGGGGYTGELFF; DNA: TGTGCCACCAGTCCCCAAAGGGGGGGAGGAGGATACACCGGGGAGCTGTTTTTT
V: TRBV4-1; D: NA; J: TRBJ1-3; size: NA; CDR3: CASSQQGGVAGNTIYF; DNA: TGCGCCAGCAGCCAACAAGGAGGAGTGGCTGGAAACACCATATATTTT
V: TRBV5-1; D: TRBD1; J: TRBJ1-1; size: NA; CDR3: CASSLTGRGRTEAFF; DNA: TGCGCCAGCAGCTTGACTGGCAGGGGGCGTACTGAAGCTTTCTTT
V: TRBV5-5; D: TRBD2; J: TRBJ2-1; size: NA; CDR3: CASSLTIRGGRSYNEQFF; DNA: TGTGCCAGCAGCTTAACGATTCGGGGGGGCAGGTCCTACAATGAGCAGTTCTTC
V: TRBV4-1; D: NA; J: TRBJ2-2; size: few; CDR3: CASRPPGRDTGELFF; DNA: TGCGCCAGCAGACCCCCGGGACGAGACACCGGGGAGCTGTTTTTT
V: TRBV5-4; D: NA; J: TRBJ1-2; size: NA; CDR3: CASSLAQGYGYTF; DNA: TGTGCCAGCAGCTTGGCCCAAGGGTATGGCTACACCTTC
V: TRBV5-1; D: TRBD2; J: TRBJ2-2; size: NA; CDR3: CASSLLLAGVTGELFF; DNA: TGCGCCAGCAGCTTGTTACTAGCGGGGGTAACCGGGGAGCTGTTTTTT